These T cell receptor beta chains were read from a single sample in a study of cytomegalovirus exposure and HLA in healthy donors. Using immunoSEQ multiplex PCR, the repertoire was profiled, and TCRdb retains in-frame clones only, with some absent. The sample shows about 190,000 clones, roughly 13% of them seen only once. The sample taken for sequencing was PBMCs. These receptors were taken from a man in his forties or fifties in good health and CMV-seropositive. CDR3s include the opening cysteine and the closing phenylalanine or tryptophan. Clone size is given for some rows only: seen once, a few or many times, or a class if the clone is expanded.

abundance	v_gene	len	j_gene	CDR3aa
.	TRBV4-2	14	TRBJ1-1	CASSQDAGNTEAFF
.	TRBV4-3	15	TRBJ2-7	CASSQQVLSPYEQYF
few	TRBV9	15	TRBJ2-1	CASSVVSSQPREQFF
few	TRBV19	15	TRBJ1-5	CASSIIGQSNQPQHF
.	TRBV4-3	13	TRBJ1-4	CASSQAGQEKLFF
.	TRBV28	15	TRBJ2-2	CASSLDSLNTGELFF
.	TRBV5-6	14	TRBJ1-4	CASSLYTGDEKLFF
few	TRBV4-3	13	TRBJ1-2	CASSQGQGGGYTF
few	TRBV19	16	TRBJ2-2	CASEDKRRPNTGELFF
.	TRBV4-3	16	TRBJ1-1	CASSQGRGGFHTEAFF
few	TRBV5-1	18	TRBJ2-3	CASSSGLAGGPSTDTQYF
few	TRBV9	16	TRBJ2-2	CASSVWTGVATGELFF
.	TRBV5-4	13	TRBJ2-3	CASSLPGTDTQYF
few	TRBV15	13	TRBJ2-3	CATEQDYTDTQYF
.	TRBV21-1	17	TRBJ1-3	CASSKLEDRNSGNTIYF
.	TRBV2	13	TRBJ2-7	CASKGISSYEQYF
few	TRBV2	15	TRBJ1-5	CASSEAVTPPQPQHF
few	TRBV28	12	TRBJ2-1	CASFGGYNEQFF